A selection of T cell receptor beta chains follows, all from one sample in a study of OX40 agonist ivuxolimab in advanced cancers. Some clones are missing from TCRdb's copy, which holds only in-frame ones; the method was immunoSEQ multiplex PCR. The repertoire holds around 15,000 clones, with about 92% as singletons. Sequencing was performed on CD4+ or CD8+ T cells sorted from blood, taken in a trial of the OX40 agonist ivuxolimab. Every receptor here comes from an adult with an advanced solid tumor such as melanoma, head and neck, liver or kidney cancer. The CDR3 runs from the conserved cysteine through the conserved F or W. Fields, in order: J gene, V gene, CDR3 length, D gene, clone size, CDR3 protein, CDR3 DNA. The D gene is left open where the match is weak. Only some rows state a clone size, as once, few, many or a class for expanded clones.

>TRBJ2-3|TRBV11-2|15|TRBD2|.
CASSFPGTSIDTQYF
TGTGCCAGCAGCTTCCCCGGGACTAGTATAGATACGCAGTATTTT
>TRBJ1-1|TRBV4-3|15|.|.
CASSQVAGRNTEAFF
TGCGCCAGCAGCCAAGTTGCCGGACGGAACACTGAAGCTTTCTTT
>TRBJ2-7|TRBV18|16|TRBD2|few
CASSPPGGRHHYEQYF
TGTGCCAGCTCACCACCTGGCGGGAGGCACCACTACGAGCAGTACTTC
>TRBJ2-5|TRBV9|12|TRBD2|.
CASSTSGETQYF
TGTGCCAGCAGCACTAGCGGTGAGACCCAGTACTTC
>TRBJ2-2|TRBV27|13|.|.
CASSRTNTGELFF
TGTGCCAGCAGTCGTACGAACACCGGGGAGCTGTTTTTT
>TRBJ2-7|TRBV28|14|.|.
CASSGHRSHGEQYF
TGTGCCAGCAGTGGGCACAGGAGCCATGGGGAGCAGTACTTC
>TRBJ2-5|TRBV6-1|14|.|.
CASSEAQEGVSQYF
TGTGCCAGCAGTGAAGCCCAGGAGGGTGTGTCCCAGTACTTC
>TRBJ2-1|TRBV19|15|.|.
CASIPQGSHIAEQFF
TGTGCCAGTATCCCTCAGGGATCCCATATTGCTGAGCAGTTCTTC
>TRBJ2-5|TRBV27|16|.|.
CASSLSSGTGVETQYF
TGTGCCAGCAGTTTATCGTCGGGGACTGGGGTAGAGACCCAGTACTTC
>TRBJ1-6|TRBV10-3|17|TRBD1|.
CALRGGTGGSYNSPLHF
TGTGCCCTCCGGGGCGGCACAGGGGGCTCCTATAATTCACCCCTCCACTTT
>TRBJ1-1|TRBV28|17|.|.
CASRPYAGAGEMTEAFF
TGTGCCAGCAGACCATATGCCGGGGCAGGGGAGATGACTGAAGCTTTCTTT
>TRBJ1-3|TRBV19|11|.|.
CASRGINTIYF
TGTGCCAGCAGGGGAATAAACACCATATATTTT
>TRBJ2-1|TRBV7-9|12|.|.
CASSLGPGEQFF
TGTGCCAGCAGCTTAGGACCAGGCGAGCAGTTCTTC
>TRBJ2-3|TRBV14|17|TRBD2|.
CASSQDLWASGKDTQYF
TGTGCCAGCAGCCAAGATCTTTGGGCTAGCGGGAAAGATACGCAGTATTTT
>TRBJ1-2|TRBV11-2|14|.|.
CASTHGGTNYGYTF
TGTGCCAGCACCCACGGGGGTACTAACTATGGCTACACCTTC
>TRBJ1-6|TRBV28|15|TRBD1|.
CASSLDRGYNSPLHF
TGTGCCAGCAGTTTGGACAGGGGCTACAATTCACCCCTCCACTTT
>TRBJ1-1|TRBV5-6|14|TRBD1|once
CASSYRGEDTEAFF
TGTGCCAGCAGCTACAGGGGGGAGGACACTGAAGCTTTCTTT
>TRBJ2-3|TRBV7-3|15|TRBD2|.
CASSPSGADTDTQYF
TGTGCCAGCAGCCCTAGCGGGGCCGACACAGATACGCAGTATTTT
>TRBJ2-7|TRBV29-1|13|.|.
CSVVGVGSYEQYF
TGCAGCGTTGTAGGGGTGGGATCCTACGAGCAGTACTTC
>TRBJ1-5|TRBV5-5|14|.|.
CASSLIGYRQPQHF
TGTGCCAGCAGCCTAATAGGTTACCGTCAGCCCCAGCATTTT
>TRBJ2-5|TRBV9|14|.|.
CASRARGARETQYF
TGTGCCAGCAGGGCCCGGGGGGCAAGGGAGACCCAGTACTTC
>TRBJ2-3|TRBV28|16|TRBD2|.
CASSLSGLAVTDTQYF
TGTGCCAGCAGTTTAAGTGGACTAGCGGTTACAGATACGCAGTATTTT
>TRBJ2-7|TRBV6-5|15|.|.
CASSYELAQPYEQYF
TGTGCCAGCAGTTACGAATTAGCTCAACCCTACGAGCAGTACTTC
>TRBJ2-7|TRBV7-9|15|.|.
CASSYRDKLSYEQYF
TGTGCCAGCAGTTATCGGGACAAATTATCCTACGAGCAGTACTTC
>TRBJ2-1|TRBV7-3|15|.|.
CASSWGPGSYNEQFF
TGTGCCAGCAGCTGGGGACCCGGTTCCTACAATGAGCAGTTCTTC
>TRBJ2-7|TRBV19|13|.|.
CASSTTDGYEQYF
TGTGCCAGTAGTACCACGGATGGGTACGAGCAGTACTTC
>TRBJ1-1|TRBV6-5|14|.|.
CASSTEGAFTEAFF
TGTGCCAGCAGTACCGAAGGGGCCTTCACTGAAGCTTTCTTT
>TRBJ2-1|TRBV11-2|17|TRBD2|.
CASSHISGTSGRGEQFF
TGTGCCAGCAGCCACATCTCCGGGACTAGCGGGAGGGGTGAGCAGTTCTTC
>TRBJ1-2|TRBV5-6|13|.|.
CASSLGSNYGYTF
TGTGCCAGCAGCTTGGGCAGTAACTATGGCTACACCTTC
>TRBJ2-7|TRBV11-3|14|.|.
CASSDRDTRYEQYF
TGTGCCAGCAGCGACCGGGACACTAGATACGAGCAGTACTTC
>TRBJ2-7|TRBV9|13|TRBD2|.
CASSTLGGGEQYF
TGTGCCAGCAGCACACTTGGGGGAGGGGAGCAGTACTTC
>TRBJ2-1|TRBV4-3|18|TRBD2|.
CASSQGRPGLAGPREQFF
TGCGCCAGCAGCCAAGGAAGACCGGGACTAGCGGGGCCTAGGGAGCAGTTCTTC
>TRBJ1-2|TRBV27|13|.|.
CASSLSTNYGYTF
TGTGCCAGCAGTTTGTCGACTAACTATGGCTACACCTTC